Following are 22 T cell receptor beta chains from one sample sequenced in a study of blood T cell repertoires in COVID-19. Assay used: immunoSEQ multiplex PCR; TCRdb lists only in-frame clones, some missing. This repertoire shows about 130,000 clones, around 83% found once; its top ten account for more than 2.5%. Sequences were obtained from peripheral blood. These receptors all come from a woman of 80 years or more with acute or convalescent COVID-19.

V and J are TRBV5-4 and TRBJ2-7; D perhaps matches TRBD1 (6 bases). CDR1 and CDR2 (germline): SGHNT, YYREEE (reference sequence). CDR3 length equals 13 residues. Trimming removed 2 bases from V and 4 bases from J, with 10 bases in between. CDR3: CASSFMRGYEQYF. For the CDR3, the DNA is TGTGCCAGCAGCTTTATGAGGGGGTACGAGCAGTACTTC.

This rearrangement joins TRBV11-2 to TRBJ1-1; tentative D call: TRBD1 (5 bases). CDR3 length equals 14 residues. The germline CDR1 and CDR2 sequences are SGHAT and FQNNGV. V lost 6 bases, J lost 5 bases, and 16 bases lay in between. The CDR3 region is CASRLIKGVTEAFF. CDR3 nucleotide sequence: TGTGCCAGCAGGCTCATTAAAGGGGTAACTGAAGCTTTCTTT.

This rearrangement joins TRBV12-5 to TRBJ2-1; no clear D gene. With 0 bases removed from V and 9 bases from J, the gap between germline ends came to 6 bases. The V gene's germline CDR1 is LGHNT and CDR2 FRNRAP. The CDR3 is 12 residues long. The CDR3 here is CASGLVEAEQFF. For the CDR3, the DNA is TGTGCTAGTGGTTTGGTAGAAGCTGAGCAGTTCTTC.

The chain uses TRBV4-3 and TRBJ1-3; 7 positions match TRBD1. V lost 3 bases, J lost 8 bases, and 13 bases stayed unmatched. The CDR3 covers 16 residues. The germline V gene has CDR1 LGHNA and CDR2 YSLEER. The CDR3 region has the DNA TGCGCCAGCAGCCAGTTGACGGGACAGAGGGGAGACACCATATATTTT. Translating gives CASSQLTGQRGDTIYF.

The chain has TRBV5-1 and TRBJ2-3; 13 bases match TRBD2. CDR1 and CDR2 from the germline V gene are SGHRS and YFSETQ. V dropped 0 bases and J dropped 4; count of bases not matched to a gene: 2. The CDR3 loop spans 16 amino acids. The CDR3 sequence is CASSLAGTSGADTQYF. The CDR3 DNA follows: TGCGCCAGCAGCTTGGCAGGGACTAGCGGGGCAGATACGCAGTATTTT.

The CDR3: CASSPRGGAGALSTDTQYF. CDR3 sequence (DNA): TGTGCCAGCAGCCCCCGGGGGGGAGCGGGGGCCTTGAGCACAGATACGCAGTATTTT. The chain couples TRBV7-8 to TRBJ2-3; 8 bases agree with TRBD2. This CDR3 comprises 19 residues. Germline trimming cut 5 bases from V and 0 bases from J; bases unmatched to any gene: 16. Germline CDR1 and CDR2: SGHVS and FQNEAQ.

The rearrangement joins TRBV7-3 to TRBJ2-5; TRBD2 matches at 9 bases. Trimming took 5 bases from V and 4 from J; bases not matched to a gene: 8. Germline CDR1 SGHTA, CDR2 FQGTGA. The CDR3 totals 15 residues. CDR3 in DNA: TGTGCCAGCAGCCGTAGCGGGAGCCTCCGAGAGACCCAGTACTTC. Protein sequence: CASSRSGSLRETQYF.

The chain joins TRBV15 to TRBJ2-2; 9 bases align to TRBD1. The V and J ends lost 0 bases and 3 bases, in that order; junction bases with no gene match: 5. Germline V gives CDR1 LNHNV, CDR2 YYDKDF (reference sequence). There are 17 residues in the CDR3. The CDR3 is CATSRDAGTGYTGELFF. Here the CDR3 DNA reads TGTGCCACCAGCAGAGATGCCGGGACAGGGTACACCGGGGAGCTGTTTTTT.

Here the CDR3 reads CASSFRQGATGELFF. The CDR3, as DNA: TGTGCCAGCAGCTTCCGACAGGGGGCCACCGGGGAGCTGTTTTTT. The rearrangement uses TRBV7-3 and TRBJ2-2; TRBD1 agrees at 10 bases. The germline V gene encodes CDR1 SGHTA and CDR2 FQGTGA. This CDR3 is built from 15 residues. With V trimmed by 3 bases and J by 4 bases, 2 bases remained unmatched.

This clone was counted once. CDR3 sequence (DNA): TGTGCCAGCAGCTCGCCCCGACAGGGGACTACGCAGTATTTT. Translating it yields CASSSPRQGTTQYF. The chain carries TRBV5-6 and TRBJ2-3; 8 nucleotides line up with TRBD1. Unmatched junction bases numbered 8, after V lost 3 bases and J lost 8 bases. CDR3 length: 14 residues. Germline assignment: CDR1 SGHDT and CDR2 YYEEEE.

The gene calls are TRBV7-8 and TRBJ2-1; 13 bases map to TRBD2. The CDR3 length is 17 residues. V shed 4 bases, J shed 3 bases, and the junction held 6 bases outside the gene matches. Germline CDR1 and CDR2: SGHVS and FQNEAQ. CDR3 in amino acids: CASSSLRLAGGYNEQFF. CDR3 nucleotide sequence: TGTGCCAGCAGCTCCCTACGACTAGCGGGGGGCTACAATGAGCAGTTCTTC.

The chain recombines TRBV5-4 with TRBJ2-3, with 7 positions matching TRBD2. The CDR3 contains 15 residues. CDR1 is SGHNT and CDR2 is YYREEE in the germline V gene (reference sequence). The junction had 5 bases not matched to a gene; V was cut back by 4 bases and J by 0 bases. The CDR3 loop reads CASSPLARSTDTQYF. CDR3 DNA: TGTGCCAGCAGCCCACTAGCGAGAAGCACAGATACGCAGTATTTT.

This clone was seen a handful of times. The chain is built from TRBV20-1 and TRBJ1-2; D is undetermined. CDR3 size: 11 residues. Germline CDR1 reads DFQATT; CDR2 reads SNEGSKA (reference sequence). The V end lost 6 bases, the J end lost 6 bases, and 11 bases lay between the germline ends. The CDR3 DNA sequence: TGCAGTGCCCACCTGGAGAATGGCTACACCTTC. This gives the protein CSAHLENGYTF.

The CDR3 here is CASSPYGGGGFF. CDR3 DNA sequence: TGTGCCAGCAGTCCCTATGGGGGGGGTGGTTTCTTC. The V call is TRBV12-3 or TRBV12-4, the J call TRBJ2-1; 7 bases map to TRBD2. J gave up 16 bases and V 5 bases, and 11 bases lay outside the gene matches. The CDR3 totals 12 residues.

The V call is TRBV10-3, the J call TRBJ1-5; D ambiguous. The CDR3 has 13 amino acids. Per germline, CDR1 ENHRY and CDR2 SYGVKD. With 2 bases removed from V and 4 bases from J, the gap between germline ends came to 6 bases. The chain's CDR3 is CAISETPNQPQHF. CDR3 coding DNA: TGTGCCATCAGTGAGACACCAAATCAGCCCCAGCATTTT.

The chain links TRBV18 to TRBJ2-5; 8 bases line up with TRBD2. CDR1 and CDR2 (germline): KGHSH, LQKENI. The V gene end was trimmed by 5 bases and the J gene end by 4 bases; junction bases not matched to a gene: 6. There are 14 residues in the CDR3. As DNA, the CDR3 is TGTGCCAGCTCATTACAGCTAGCGGGAGAGACCCAGTACTTC. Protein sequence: CASSLQLAGETQYF.

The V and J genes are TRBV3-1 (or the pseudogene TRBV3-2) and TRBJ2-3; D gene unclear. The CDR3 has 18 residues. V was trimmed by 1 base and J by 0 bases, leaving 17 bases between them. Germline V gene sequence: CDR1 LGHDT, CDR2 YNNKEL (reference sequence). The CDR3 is CASSQAILTGSSTDTQYF. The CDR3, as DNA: TGTGCCAGCAGCCAAGCAATCTTGACTGGATCTAGCACAGATACGCAGTATTTT.

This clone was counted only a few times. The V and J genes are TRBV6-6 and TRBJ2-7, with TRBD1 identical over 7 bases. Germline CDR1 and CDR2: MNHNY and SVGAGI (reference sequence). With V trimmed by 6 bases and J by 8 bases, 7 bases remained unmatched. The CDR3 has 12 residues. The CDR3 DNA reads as TGTGCCAGCAGATCAGGGGGTCTGCAGCAGTACTTC. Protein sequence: CASRSGGLQQYF.

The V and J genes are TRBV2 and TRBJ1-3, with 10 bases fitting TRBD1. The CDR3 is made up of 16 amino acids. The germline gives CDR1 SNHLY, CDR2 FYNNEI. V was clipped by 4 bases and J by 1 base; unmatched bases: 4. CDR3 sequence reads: CASSADRGPSGNTIYF. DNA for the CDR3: TGTGCCAGCAGTGCTGACAGGGGGCCGTCTGGAAACACCATATATTTT.

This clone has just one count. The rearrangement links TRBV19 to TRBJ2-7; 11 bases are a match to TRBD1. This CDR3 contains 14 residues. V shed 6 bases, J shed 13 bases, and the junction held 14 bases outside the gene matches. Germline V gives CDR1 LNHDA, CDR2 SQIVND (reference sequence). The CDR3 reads CASRNRDRGSKSYF. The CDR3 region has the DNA TGTGCCAGTAGGAACCGGGACAGGGGGTCGAAATCCTACTTC.

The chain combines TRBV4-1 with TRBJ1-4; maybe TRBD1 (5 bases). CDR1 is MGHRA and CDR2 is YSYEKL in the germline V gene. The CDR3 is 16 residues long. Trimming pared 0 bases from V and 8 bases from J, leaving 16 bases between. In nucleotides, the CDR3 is TGCGCCAGCAGCCAAGACTGGAGACAGAGGTTAGAAAAACTGTTTTTT. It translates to CASSQDWRQRLEKLFF.

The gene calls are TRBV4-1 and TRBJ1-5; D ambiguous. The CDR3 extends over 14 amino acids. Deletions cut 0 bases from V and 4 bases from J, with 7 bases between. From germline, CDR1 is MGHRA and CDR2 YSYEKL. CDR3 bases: TGCGCCAGCAGCCAAGATGGGCTTAATCAGCCCCAGCATTTT. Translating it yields CASSQDGLNQPQHF.